The 27 T cell receptor beta chains presented below share a single source sample, sequenced in a study of regulatory dendritic cells for organ transplantation. Profiled with immunoSEQ multiplex PCR; TCRdb holds only in-frame clones, not every one. The sample lists over 20,000 clones; 74% were seen once. The sequenced sample consisted of memory CD4+ T cells from blood. As for subset: CD45RO+ memory T cells. The origin of the receptors is a human donor in good health.

To note about this clone: Germline is not matched at one junction end, which may reflect a read error. The gene calls are TRBV5-1 and TRBJ1-2; 9 bases are a match to TRBD1. From germline, CDR1 is SGHRS and CDR2 YFSETQ. CDR3 length: 14 residues. As DNA, the CDR3 is TGCGCCAGCAGCTCGGACAGGGGAAGGATGGACTACGCCTTC. This codes for CASSSDRGRMDYAF.

The chain's CDR3 is CASSEPGGASYEQYF. In nucleotides, the CDR3 is TGTGCCAGCAGTGAACCGGGGGGGGCTTCCTACGAGCAGTACTTC. The rearrangement joins TRBV6-1 to TRBJ2-7, with TRBD2 matching 8 bases. Germline assignment: CDR1 MNHNS and CDR2 SASEGT. This CDR3 spans 15 amino acids. The V segment lost 2 bases and the J segment 1 base; nucleotides outside the gene matches: 4.

The chain has TRBV7-2 and TRBJ2-3; 7 positions match TRBD1. Germline loops: CDR1 SGHTA, CDR2 FQGNSA. V lost 6 bases to trimming and J lost 5 bases; unmatched junction nucleotides: 5. The CDR3 sequence is 13 residues long. DNA of the CDR3: TGTGCCAGCAGGAATTCAGGGGGAGATACGCAGTATTTT. Protein: CASRNSGGDTQYF. Full variable domain (missing parts from reference TRBV7-2 and TRBJ2-3): GAGVSQSPSNKVTEKGKDVELRCDPISGHTALYWYRQSLGQGLEFLIYFQGNSAPDKSGLPSDRFSAERTGGSVSTLTIQRTQQEDSAVYLCASRNSGGDTQYFGPGTRLTVL.

To note about this clone: The same CDR3 arises from other DNA sequences in this sample as well. The chain uses TRBV14 and TRBJ1-4; no clear D. Germline CDR1 and CDR2: SGHDN and FVKESK. CDR3 size: 15 residues. The V gene lost 1 base and the J gene lost 0 bases, with 6 bases spanning the gap. In nucleotides, the CDR3 is TGTGCCAGCAGCCAAGTAACATCAACTAATGAAAAACTGTTTTTT. The encoded protein is CASSQVTSTNEKLFF.

The chain employs TRBV2 and TRBJ1-5, with 7 bases matching TRBD1. Unmatched junction bases numbered 6, after V lost 4 bases and J lost 9 bases. CDR3 length: 13 amino acids. Germline CDR1 SNHLY, CDR2 FYNNEI. This chain's CDR3 is CASSGQGEGPQHF. For the CDR3, the DNA is TGTGCCAGCAGTGGACAGGGAGAGGGGCCCCAGCATTTT.

The table lists this clone with a few counts. The chain joins TRBV5-1 to TRBJ1-1, with 8 positions matching TRBD1. V shed 4 bases and J 7 bases; nucleotides not matched to a gene: 15. Germline assignment: CDR1 SGHRS and CDR2 YFSETQ. This CDR3 comprises 16 residues. CDR3 coding DNA: TGCGCCAGCAGCCAAGGGACAGGTGGTGGGTATGGTGAAGCTTTCTTT. Its translation is CASSQGTGGGYGEAFF.

This chain uses TRBV4-3 with TRBJ1-4, with 7 bases identical to TRBD1. Trimming cost V 1 base and J 8 bases; bases outside gene matches: 10. Per germline, CDR1 LGHNA and CDR2 YSLEER. This CDR3 has 16 residues. The CDR3 DNA follows: TGCGCCAGCAGCCAAGGACTACAGGGGTCTGGGGAAAAACTGTTTTTT. Its translation: CASSQGLQGSGEKLFF.

This clone was counted only a few times. The chain combines TRBV4-2 with TRBJ1-5, with a weak D call TRBD1 (6 bases). Germline loops: CDR1 LGHNA, CDR2 YNFKEQ. The V end lost 3 bases, the J end lost 3 bases, and 12 bases lay between the germline ends. The CDR3 is made up of 15 amino acids. DNA of the CDR3: TGTGCCAGCAGCCACCGGACAGATTTCAATCAGCCCCAGCATTTT. Protein: CASSHRTDFNQPQHF.

The V gene is TRBV5-5, the J gene TRBJ1-1; D is possibly TRBD1 (5 bases). The CDR3 contains 13 residues. V was clipped by 7 bases and J by 6 bases, with 16 bases between them. Germline V gives CDR1 SGHKS, CDR2 YYEKEE (reference sequence). Here the CDR3 reads CASGGWTGSEAFF. The DNA of the CDR3 is TGTGCCAGCGGGGGGTGGACGGGTTCTGAAGCTTTCTTT.

The genes are TRBV5-4 and TRBJ2-5, with TRBD1 identical over 8 bases. There are 15 residues in the CDR3. Germline values: CDR1 SGHNT, CDR2 YYREEE (reference sequence). The ends lost 4 bases at V and 6 bases at J; junction bases unmatched: 11. Here the CDR3 reads CASSGGQAVRQTQYF. The CDR3, as DNA: TGTGCCAGCAGCGGGGGACAGGCCGTCCGACAGACCCAGTACTTC. Full variable domain (remainder filled in from reference TRBV5-4 and TRBJ2-5): ETGVTQSPTHLIKTRGQQVTLRCSSQSGHNTVSWYQQALGQGPQFIFQYYREEENGRGNFPPRFSGLQFPNYSSELNVNALELDDSALYLCASSGGQAVRQTQYFGPGTRLLVL.

V and J are TRBV11-3 and TRBJ2-6; D call uncertain. The germline gives CDR1 SGHNT, CDR2 YENEEA. CDR3 length: 17 amino acids. Trimming shortened V by 5 bases and J by 4 bases, and 18 bases separated the two germline ends. The CDR3 spells CASSANLSRAGANVLTF. Written as DNA, the CDR3 is TGTGCCAGCAGCGCTAACCTATCGCGTGCCGGGGCCAACGTCCTGACTTTC. The full variable domain, its missing parts supplied by reference TRBV11-3 and TRBJ2-6, is EAGVVQSPRYKIIEKKQPVAFWCNPISGHNTLYWYLQNLGQGPELLIRYENEEAVDDSQLPKDRFSAERLKGVDSTLKIQPAELGDSAVYLCASSANLSRAGANVLTFGAGSRLTVL.

The V call is TRBV6-5, the J call TRBJ2-3, with 9 positions matching TRBD2. CDR1 is MNHEY and CDR2 is SVGAGI in the germline V gene. V lost 6 bases, J lost 1 base, and 2 bases stayed unmatched. The CDR3 consists of 14 residues. The DNA for the CDR3 is TGTGCCAGCAGGACTAGCGGAGGCACAGATACGCAGTATTTT. Protein product: CASRTSGGTDTQYF.

V and J are TRBV7-6 and TRBJ2-7; 9 bases are shared with TRBD1. The V gene's germline CDR1 is SGHVS and CDR2 FNYEAQ. The CDR3 has 14 amino acids. V lost 5 bases, J lost 4 bases, and 6 bases stayed unmatched. This chain's CDR3 is CASSPRDRVYEQYF. DNA of the CDR3: TGTGCCAGCAGCCCCCGGGACAGGGTATACGAGCAGTACTTC. Full variable domain (missing parts from reference TRBV7-6 and TRBJ2-7): GAGVSQSPRYKVTKRGQDVALRCDPISGHVSLYWYRQALGQGPEFLTYFNYEAQQDKSGLPNDRFSAERPEGSISTLTIQRTEQRDSAMYRCASSPRDRVYEQYFGPGTRLTVT.

The V gene is TRBV2, the J gene TRBJ1-6, with D maybe TRBD1 (5 bases). This CDR3 contains 14 residues. Germline V gene data show CDR1 as SNHLY and CDR2 as FYNNEI. The ends were cut back, 6 bases at V and 6 bases at J, with 12 bases in the middle. CDR3 nucleotide sequence: TGTGCCAGCAGCTGGGCAGGGCGTAATTCACCCCTCCACTTT. Its translation: CASSWAGRNSPLHF.

The gene calls are TRBV10-3 and TRBJ2-5; D is unresolved. The germline V and J ends were trimmed by 0 bases and 7 bases, with 6 bases remaining between them. The CDR3 covers 12 residues. Per germline, CDR1 ENHRY and CDR2 SYGVKD. CDR3 nucleotide sequence: TGTGCCATCAGTGAGTCTCTCTCGACCCAGTACTTC. The encoded protein is CAISESLSTQYF.

The chain links TRBV15 to TRBJ2-1; 9 bases fit TRBD1. CDR3 size: 15 residues. Germline V gene lookup returns CDR1 LNHNV and CDR2 YYDKDF (reference sequence). V trimming: 5 bases; J trimming: 2 bases; junction bases outside the gene matches: 4. Here the CDR3 reads CATSGGTGTYNEQFF. The DNA of the CDR3 is TGTGCCACCAGCGGGGGGACAGGGACCTACAATGAGCAGTTCTTC.

The sample holds a few counts of this clone. This chain uses TRBV11-2 with TRBJ1-2; tentatively, D is TRBD1 (5 bases). The V end was cut by 1 base, the J end by 3 bases, with 9 bases between. CDR3 length: 14 residues. From germline, CDR1 is SGHAT and CDR2 FQNNGV. CDR3: CASSLVAGDYGYTF. The CDR3 DNA reads TGTGCCAGCAGCTTAGTGGCGGGGGACTATGGCTACACCTTC.

Turning to this clone: Compared with germline, one end of the junction differs, possibly owing to a read error. The DNA for the CDR3 is TGTGCCAGCAGCCTATCCCCGGGAACGGGGGGGCACCACTTC. Translated: CASSLSPGTGGHHF. The chain combines TRBV14 with TRBJ2-5; 8 nucleotides align to TRBD2. CDR3 length equals 14 residues. CDR1 and CDR2 (germline): SGHDN, FVKESK.

The rearrangement links TRBV5-4 to TRBJ2-7, with 10 nucleotides matching TRBD2. Germline trimming cut 0 bases from V and 1 base from J; bases unmatched to any gene: 10. Germline CDR1 SGHNT, CDR2 YYREEE (reference sequence). The length of the CDR3 is 18 residues. The CDR3 loop reads CASSLGKGLAGESYEQYF. The DNA for the CDR3 is TGTGCCAGCAGCTTGGGAAAGGGCCTAGCGGGGGAATCCTACGAGCAGTACTTC.

In its sample, this clone was seen once. The chain couples TRBV19 to TRBJ1-2; possible D gene TRBD1, 5 bases. The CDR3 sequence is 14 residues long. The V end was cut by 7 bases, the J end by 3 bases, with 15 bases between. Germline V gene lookup returns CDR1 LNHDA and CDR2 SQIVND (reference sequence). The DNA of the CDR3 is TGTGCCAGTACCCAATATGGGGCGGACTATGGCTACACCTTC. Residues: CASTQYGADYGYTF.

V and J are TRBV7-2 and TRBJ2-3; the D gene is possibly TRBD2 (7 bases). Trimming pared 1 base from V and 6 bases from J, leaving 17 bases between. The germline V gene encodes CDR1 SGHTA and CDR2 FQGNSA. The CDR3 sequence is 16 residues long. CDR3 amino acids: CASSLGGGRVVDTQYF. As DNA, the CDR3 is TGTGCCAGCAGCTTAGGGGGGGGCCGCGTAGTTGATACGCAGTATTTT.

The chain links TRBV5-1 to TRBJ2-1; 13 bases match TRBD2. The CDR3 runs to 15 residues. The germline CDR1 and CDR2 sequences are SGHRS and YFSETQ. Trimming removed 4 bases from V and 8 bases from J; junction bases left unmatched: 6. DNA of the CDR3: TGCGCCAGCAGCGCACTAGCGGGGGGGCAGTATGAGCAGTTCTTC. Translated: CASSALAGGQYEQFF.

This clone was counted a single time. J is TRBJ2-2 and V is TRBV7-9, with 11 positions matching TRBD1. CDR3 length: 15 amino acids. Losses at the gene ends were 7 bases for V and 5 bases for J; bases not matched to a gene: 6. Germline loops: CDR1 SEHNR, CDR2 FQNEAQ (reference sequence). CDR3 region: CASTPGQGETGELFF. CDR3 in DNA: TGTGCCAGCACCCCGGGACAGGGGGAGACCGGGGAGCTGTTTTTT.

This chain uses TRBV7-2 with TRBJ2-7; TRBD2 matches at 9 bases. Germline loops: CDR1 SGHTA, CDR2 FQGNSA. The CDR3 is made up of 16 amino acids. V lost 4 bases to trimming and J lost 0 bases; unmatched junction nucleotides: 7. The CDR3 spells CASSSQAGGLSYEQYF. The CDR3 DNA is TGTGCCAGCAGCTCCCAAGCGGGGGGACTCTCCTACGAGCAGTACTTC.

The V and J genes are TRBV19 and TRBJ1-5, with D unclear. The CDR3 consists of 15 residues. Germline V gene lookup returns CDR1 LNHDA and CDR2 SQIVND (reference sequence). Trimming left V 5 bases short and J 5 bases short, with 16 bases between. The CDR3 sequence is CASSSSGYGHQPQHF. The CDR3, as DNA: TGTGCCAGTAGTTCGTCGGGGTACGGACATCAGCCCCAGCATTTT. Complete variable domain (other parts from reference TRBV19 and TRBJ1-5): DGGITQSPKYLFRKEGQNVTLSCEQNLNHDAMYWYRQDPGQGLRLIYYSQIVNDFQKGDIAEGYSVSREKKESFPLTVTSAQKNPTAFYLCASSSSGYGHQPQHFGDGTRLSIL.

The chain is built from TRBV28 and TRBJ1-2; possibly TRBD1 for D (6 bases). This CDR3 is built from 19 residues. Germline CDR1 MDHEN, CDR2 SYDVKM. Trimming stripped 4 bases from V and 0 bases from J, with 24 bases between. CDR3 region: CASSWRQLGQGIPNYGYTF. CDR3 nucleotide sequence: TGTGCCAGCAGTTGGCGCCAACTCGGGCAGGGGATACCTAACTATGGCTACACCTTC.

The V and J genes are TRBV4-2 and TRBJ1-1, with a tentative D call TRBD1 (5 bases). This CDR3 comprises 14 residues. Germline CDR1 and CDR2: LGHNA and YNFKEQ. V was pared by 0 bases and J by 8 bases, with 13 bases between. CDR3 in amino acids: CASSQESRAYEAFF. In DNA, the CDR3 is TGTGCCAGCAGCCAAGAATCCAGGGCATACGAAGCTTTCTTT.